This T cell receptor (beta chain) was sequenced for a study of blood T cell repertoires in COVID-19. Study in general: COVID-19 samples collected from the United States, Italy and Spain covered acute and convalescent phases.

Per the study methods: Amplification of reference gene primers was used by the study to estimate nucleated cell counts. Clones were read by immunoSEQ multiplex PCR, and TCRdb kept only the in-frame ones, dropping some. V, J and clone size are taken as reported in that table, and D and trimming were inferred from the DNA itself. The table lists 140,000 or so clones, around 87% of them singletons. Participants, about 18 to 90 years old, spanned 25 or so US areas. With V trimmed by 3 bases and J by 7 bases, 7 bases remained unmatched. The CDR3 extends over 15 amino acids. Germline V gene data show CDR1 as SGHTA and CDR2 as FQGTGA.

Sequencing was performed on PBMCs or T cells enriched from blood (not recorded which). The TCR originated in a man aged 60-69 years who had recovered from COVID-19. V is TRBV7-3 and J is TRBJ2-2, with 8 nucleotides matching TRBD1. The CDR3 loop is CASSLGAGGFGELFF. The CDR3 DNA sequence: TGTGCCAGCAGCTTGGGTGCAGGGGGCTTCGGGGAGCTGTTTTTT.